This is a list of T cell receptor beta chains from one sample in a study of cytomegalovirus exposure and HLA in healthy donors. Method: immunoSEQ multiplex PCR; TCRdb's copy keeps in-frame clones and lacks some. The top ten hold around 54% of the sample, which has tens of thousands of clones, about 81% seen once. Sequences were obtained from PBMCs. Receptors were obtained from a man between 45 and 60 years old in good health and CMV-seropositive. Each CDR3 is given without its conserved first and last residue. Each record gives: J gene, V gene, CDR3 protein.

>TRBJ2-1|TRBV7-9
ASSPGLAGLDEQF
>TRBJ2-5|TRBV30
ASTPGLAVQETQY
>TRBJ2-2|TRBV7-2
ASSLSRWKAGAGELF
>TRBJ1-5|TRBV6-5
ASSPGPRGNQPQH
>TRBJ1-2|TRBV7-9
ASSFGGDYGYT
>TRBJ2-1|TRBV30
AWGVREAQF
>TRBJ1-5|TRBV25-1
ASSESTGGGQPQH
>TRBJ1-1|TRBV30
AWSRQGLGEAF
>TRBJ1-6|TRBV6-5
ASSSTESYNSPLH
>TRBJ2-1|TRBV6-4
ASSDWEGSYNEQF
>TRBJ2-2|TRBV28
ASSLGGIRGTGELF
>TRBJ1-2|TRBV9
ASSPSPGTGSGGYT
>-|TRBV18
ASSPFGTSGSSRYEQY
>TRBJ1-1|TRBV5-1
ASSSGGQGRGTEAF
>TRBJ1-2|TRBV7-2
ASSLARQGRGYT
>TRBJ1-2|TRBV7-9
ASSSIRQGGYGYT